A selection of T cell receptor beta chains follows, all from one sample in a study of blood T cell repertoires in COVID-19. The protocol was immunoSEQ multiplex PCR, while the TCRdb copy is restricted to in-frame clones and leaves out a portion. The table shows more than 85,000 clones, with under 90% occurring only once. Material for sequencing was peripheral blood. The origin of the receptors is a human donor in a cohort sampled during active COVID-19. Both conserved end residues are part of each CDR3. Fields, in order: clone size, V gene, CDR3 length, J gene, D gene, CDR3 DNA, CDR3 protein. D genes are given only for firm matches. Size tells how often a clone was seen (once, few, many) or the class of an expanded clone, and some rows leave it out.

abundance: NA; v_gene: TRBV6-5; len: 15; j_gene: TRBJ1-3; d_gene: NA; CDR3nt: TGTGCCAGCAGCCGCCGGTGGGCAGGGGGAAACACCATATATTTT; CDR3aa: CASSRRWAGGNTIYF
abundance: once; v_gene: TRBV14; len: 16; j_gene: TRBJ1-3; d_gene: TRBD1; CDR3nt: TGTGCCAGCAGTCCTCGGACAGGAACCTCTGGAAACACCATATATTTT; CDR3aa: CASSPRTGTSGNTIYF
abundance: NA; v_gene: TRBV19; len: 15; j_gene: TRBJ2-2; d_gene: TRBD2; CDR3nt: TGTGCCAGTAGTATGGGCGGGGGGAACACCGGGGAGCTGTTTTTT; CDR3aa: CASSMGGGNTGELFF
abundance: NA; v_gene: TRBV6-1; len: 15; j_gene: TRBJ2-3; d_gene: NA; CDR3nt: TGTGCCAGCAGTGAAGCTGGAGGCCCTACAGATACGCAGTATTTT; CDR3aa: CASSEAGGPTDTQYF
abundance: NA; v_gene: TRBV7-3; len: 16; j_gene: TRBJ2-1; d_gene: TRBD2; CDR3nt: TGTGCCAGCAGCTTAAAGGGCAGCGGGGGGGCCGGTGAGCAGTTCTTC; CDR3aa: CASSLKGSGGAGEQFF
abundance: few; v_gene: TRBV28; len: 15; j_gene: TRBJ1-1; d_gene: NA; CDR3nt: TGTGCCAGCAGAAGGGACCCTACAGGGAGCACTGAAGCTTTCTTT; CDR3aa: CASRRDPTGSTEAFF
abundance: NA; v_gene: TRBV19; len: 14; j_gene: TRBJ1-6; d_gene: NA; CDR3nt: TGTGGCGCGGGGGCGGGCTCCTATAATTCACCCCTCCACTTT; CDR3aa: CGAGAGSYNSPLHF
abundance: NA; v_gene: TRBV18; len: 13; j_gene: TRBJ2-5; d_gene: NA; CDR3nt: TGTGCCAGCTCACCCGGGATCCAAGAGACCCAGTACTTC; CDR3aa: CASSPGIQETQYF
abundance: NA; v_gene: TRBV18; len: 15; j_gene: TRBJ1-1; d_gene: NA; CDR3nt: TGTGCCAGCTCACCACTCGCAGGGAGGGGCACTGAAGCTTTCTTT; CDR3aa: CASSPLAGRGTEAFF
abundance: NA; v_gene: TRBV4-1; len: 15; j_gene: TRBJ1-4; d_gene: NA; CDR3nt: TGCGCCAGCAGCTGGCCGACAGGAGTAGAGGAAAAACTGTTTTTT; CDR3aa: CASSWPTGVEEKLFF
abundance: NA; v_gene: TRBV3-1/TRBV3-2; len: 13; j_gene: TRBJ1-1; d_gene: NA; CDR3nt: TGTGCCAGCACTCTCACAAGTAACACTGAAGCTTTCTTT; CDR3aa: CASTLTSNTEAFF
abundance: NA; v_gene: TRBV7-9; len: 15; j_gene: TRBJ2-2; d_gene: TRBD1; CDR3nt: TGTGCCAGCAGCTTCGGGACAGCGAACACCGGGGAGCTGTTTTTT; CDR3aa: CASSFGTANTGELFF
abundance: NA; v_gene: TRBV6-6; len: 14; j_gene: TRBJ1-6; d_gene: NA; CDR3nt: TGTGCCAGCAGTTACTCGGAGAGGGGGTCACCCCTCCACTTT; CDR3aa: CASSYSERGSPLHF
abundance: NA; v_gene: TRBV18; len: 16; j_gene: TRBJ2-3; d_gene: NA; CDR3nt: TGTGCCAGCTCCTTAGGGGGGGGCCGGAGCACAGATACGCAGTATTTT; CDR3aa: CASSLGGGRSTDTQYF
abundance: once; v_gene: TRBV7-3; len: 17; j_gene: TRBJ1-2; d_gene: TRBD1; CDR3nt: TGTGCCAGCAGCCTCGACAGGGGGGCCACTCAGGGATATGGCTACACCTTC; CDR3aa: CASSLDRGATQGYGYTF
abundance: NA; v_gene: TRBV29-1; len: 14; j_gene: TRBJ2-7; d_gene: TRBD1; CDR3nt: TGCAGCGTTGATGGGACAGGGGGCTCCTACGAGCAGTACTTC; CDR3aa: CSVDGTGGSYEQYF
abundance: NA; v_gene: TRBV19; len: 15; j_gene: TRBJ1-5; d_gene: NA; CDR3nt: TGTGCCAGTAGTACCCAGGGTTTCGGCAATCAGCCCCAGCATTTT; CDR3aa: CASSTQGFGNQPQHF
abundance: NA; v_gene: TRBV28; len: 15; j_gene: TRBJ2-7; d_gene: TRBD1; CDR3nt: TGTGCCAGCAGCTTACCGGGACAGGGCACCTACGAGCAGTACTTC; CDR3aa: CASSLPGQGTYEQYF
abundance: NA; v_gene: TRBV11-2; len: 15; j_gene: TRBJ2-3; d_gene: TRBD1; CDR3nt: TGTGCCAGCAGCTCGGACAGGGGGCCGACAGATACGCAGTATTTT; CDR3aa: CASSSDRGPTDTQYF
abundance: NA; v_gene: TRBV5-1; len: 14; j_gene: TRBJ1-3; d_gene: NA; CDR3nt: TGCGCCAGCAGCTTGGGCAGCTCTGGAAACACCATATATTTT; CDR3aa: CASSLGSSGNTIYF
abundance: NA; v_gene: TRBV12-3/TRBV12-4; len: 13; j_gene: TRBJ1-5; d_gene: NA; CDR3nt: TGTGCCAGCAGTTTCAGGTCGGATCAGCCCCAGCATTTT; CDR3aa: CASSFRSDQPQHF
abundance: NA; v_gene: TRBV7-2; len: 14; j_gene: TRBJ2-7; d_gene: TRBD2; CDR3nt: TGTGCCAGCAGCTTAGATGGGACTAGGTACGAGCAGTACTTC; CDR3aa: CASSLDGTRYEQYF
abundance: NA; v_gene: TRBV5-1; len: 13; j_gene: TRBJ2-5; d_gene: NA; CDR3nt: TGCGCCAGCAGCCCACAGGGCCCAGAGACCCAGTACTTC; CDR3aa: CASSPQGPETQYF
abundance: NA; v_gene: TRBV10-3; len: 15; j_gene: TRBJ1-2; d_gene: NA; CDR3nt: TGTGCCATCAGGCCGGGACAAGGAGCTAACTATGGCTACACCTTC; CDR3aa: CAIRPGQGANYGYTF
abundance: NA; v_gene: TRBV28; len: 12; j_gene: TRBJ2-1; d_gene: TRBD1; CDR3nt: TGTGCCAGCAGCGCCTCGACAGGGGGTGGGTTCTTC; CDR3aa: CASSASTGGGFF
abundance: NA; v_gene: TRBV27; len: 20; j_gene: TRBJ1-1; d_gene: TRBD1; CDR3nt: TGTGCCAGCAGTAAACAGGGGGTGCCCTCCCTTCGCTACATGAACACTGAAGCTTTCTTT; CDR3aa: CASSKQGVPSLRYMNTEAFF
abundance: NA; v_gene: TRBV5-5; len: 14; j_gene: TRBJ2-7; d_gene: NA; CDR3nt: TGTGCCAGCAGCCGGACAGCACCATCCTACGAGCAGTACTTC; CDR3aa: CASSRTAPSYEQYF
abundance: NA; v_gene: TRBV18; len: 15; j_gene: TRBJ1-4; d_gene: NA; CDR3nt: TGTGCCAGCTCACCGCGACAGAGTCTTAATGAAAAACTGTTTTTT; CDR3aa: CASSPRQSLNEKLFF
abundance: NA; v_gene: TRBV11-1; len: 14; j_gene: TRBJ1-1; d_gene: NA; CDR3nt: TGTGCCAGCACTCCCTCGGGGGGTTACACTGAAGCTTTCTTT; CDR3aa: CASTPSGGYTEAFF
abundance: NA; v_gene: TRBV4-1; len: 17; j_gene: TRBJ1-5; d_gene: NA; CDR3nt: TGCGCCAGCAGCCAAGCGGAACAACAGGTATGGGGTCAGCCCCAGCATTTT; CDR3aa: CASSQAEQQVWGQPQHF
abundance: NA; v_gene: TRBV5-1; len: 17; j_gene: TRBJ1-4; d_gene: TRBD1; CDR3nt: TGCGCCAGCGGGACCGGACAGGGCGCTGCAACTAATGAAAAACTGTTTTTT; CDR3aa: CASGTGQGAATNEKLFF
abundance: NA; v_gene: TRBV2; len: 15; j_gene: TRBJ2-3; d_gene: TRBD2; CDR3nt: TGTGCCAGCAGTGAAGTCTCGGCTAGCGGGGAGGGGTGGGGTTTT; CDR3aa: CASSEVSASGEGWGF
abundance: NA; v_gene: TRBV27; len: 14; j_gene: TRBJ1-4; d_gene: NA; CDR3nt: TGTGCCAGCAGTTGGAGGCGAGCTAATGAAAAACTGTTTTTT; CDR3aa: CASSWRRANEKLFF
abundance: NA; v_gene: TRBV29-1; len: 18; j_gene: TRBJ1-2; d_gene: NA; CDR3nt: TGCAGCGTTGAAGATCCCCTACACAGGGCCCAGTGGGCCTATGGCTACACCTTC; CDR3aa: CSVEDPLHRAQWAYGYTF
abundance: once; v_gene: TRBV7-6; len: 13; j_gene: TRBJ2-1; d_gene: TRBD1; CDR3nt: TGTGCCAGCGGGACAGCTCCCTACAATGAGCAGTTCTTC; CDR3aa: CASGTAPYNEQFF
abundance: NA; v_gene: TRBV6-1; len: 15; j_gene: TRBJ2-1; d_gene: TRBD2; CDR3nt: TGTGCCAGCAGTGAAGTATCTAGCGGGGGGAATGAGCAGTTCTTC; CDR3aa: CASSEVSSGGNEQFF
abundance: few; v_gene: TRBV7-8; len: 15; j_gene: TRBJ2-7; d_gene: TRBD2; CDR3nt: TGTGCCAGCAGCCTCCAGACTAGCGGGGTTCACGAGCAGTACTTC; CDR3aa: CASSLQTSGVHEQYF
abundance: NA; v_gene: TRBV10-3; len: 16; j_gene: TRBJ2-1; d_gene: TRBD2; CDR3nt: TGTGCCATCAGTGAGCCCCGGACTAGTTCTGACAATGAGCAGTTCTTC; CDR3aa: CAISEPRTSSDNEQFF
abundance: few; v_gene: TRBV6-4; len: 14; j_gene: TRBJ1-1; d_gene: NA; CDR3nt: TGTGCCAGCAGAACCACAGGAAGTGGCACTGAAGCTTTCTTT; CDR3aa: CASRTTGSGTEAFF
abundance: NA; v_gene: TRBV5-6; len: 15; j_gene: TRBJ1-2; d_gene: NA; CDR3nt: TGTGCCAGCAGCTTGGGGCGGGCGGCCACCCGAGGCTACACCTTC; CDR3aa: CASSLGRAATRGYTF
abundance: few; v_gene: TRBV7-9; len: 16; j_gene: TRBJ1-3; d_gene: TRBD1; CDR3nt: TGCACGCTAACGTGGGGACAGGGGTTGACTGGAAACACCATATATTTT; CDR3aa: CTLTWGQGLTGNTIYF
abundance: once; v_gene: TRBV5-1; len: 16; j_gene: TRBJ2-7; d_gene: TRBD1; CDR3nt: TGCGCCAGCAGCTTGTCTGCCGGGACAGGGGTCTACGAGCAGTACTTC; CDR3aa: CASSLSAGTGVYEQYF
abundance: NA; v_gene: TRBV11-3; len: 15; j_gene: TRBJ2-7; d_gene: TRBD2; CDR3nt: TGTGCCAGCAGCTTAGCGGGAGGGCCTTCCTACGAGCAGTACTTC; CDR3aa: CASSLAGGPSYEQYF
abundance: NA; v_gene: TRBV28; len: 15; j_gene: TRBJ2-4; d_gene: NA; CDR3nt: TGTGCCAGCAGTTTAAGGAGGGATTGGAAAAACATTCAGTACTTC; CDR3aa: CASSLRRDWKNIQYF
abundance: NA; v_gene: TRBV5-1; len: 13; j_gene: TRBJ2-2; d_gene: NA; CDR3nt: TGCGCCAGCAGCCCTTCTTACACCGGGGAGCTGTTTTTT; CDR3aa: CASSPSYTGELFF